The 23 T cell receptor beta chains below come from one sample, sequenced in a study of T cell responses to AZD1222 COVID-19 vaccine. Using immunoSEQ multiplex PCR, the repertoire was profiled, and TCRdb retains in-frame clones only, with some absent. The repertoire holds roughly 93,000 clones, with approximately 86% as singletons. The source was peripheral blood, collected on day 0 of AZD1222 vaccination. These receptor sequences come from an adult in good health.

The chain employs TRBV19 and TRBJ2-1; 11 nucleotides agree with TRBD1. This CDR3 has 15 residues. Germline assignment: CDR1 LNHDA and CDR2 SQIVND (reference sequence). Losses at the gene ends were 6 bases for V and 4 bases for J; bases not matched to a gene: 5. This CDR3 reads CASSSRDRGYNEQFF. DNA for the CDR3: TGTGCCAGTAGCAGCCGGGACAGGGGGTACAATGAGCAGTTCTTC.

For this clone: One end of the junction is discordant with germline, which a read error may explain. CDR3 sequence (DNA): TGTGCCAGCAGCTTAGCGGCGGAGACAAGCTTC. This codes for CASSLAAETSF. This rearrangement joins TRBV7-9 to TRBJ2-7; D is uncertain. This CDR3 is built from 11 residues. In germline, CDR1 is SEHNR, CDR2 FQNEAQ (reference sequence).

The J gene is TRBJ1-2, the V gene TRBV10-3, with a weak D call TRBD1 (6 bases). Looked up from germline, CDR1 is ENHRY and CDR2 is SYGVKD. This CDR3 contains 14 residues. V shed 4 bases and J shed 10 bases, with 19 bases lying between them. CDR3 sequence: CAISAGGGTHDYTF. The CDR3, as DNA: TGTGCCATCAGTGCGGGAGGGGGGACTCATGACTACACCTTC.

CDR3 coding DNA: TGTGCCAGAAGCGCCGGGACAGACTCCAAAAACATTCAGTACTTC. Its translation: CARSAGTDSKNIQYF. V gene TRBV5-3 combines with J gene TRBJ2-4; 7 bases are shared with TRBD1. Being an ORF, TRBV5-3 has a function that is uncertain. The CDR3 has 15 residues. The ends lost 4 bases at V and 2 bases at J; junction bases unmatched: 6.

V and J are TRBV6-5 and TRBJ1-5; D not certain. The V and J ends lost 6 bases and 0 bases respectively, with 12 bases between them. CDR1 is MNHEY, CDR2 SVGAGI, per germline. The CDR3 runs 15 residues. CDR3 coding DNA: TGTGCCAGCAGATGGACGGCCGATAGCAATCAGCCCCAGCATTTT. Translation gives CASRWTADSNQPQHF.

The chain combines TRBV19 with TRBJ1-6, with 8 bases that match TRBD1. CDR3 length: 15 amino acids. The germline V gene encodes CDR1 LNHDA and CDR2 SQIVND (reference sequence). V was clipped by 6 bases and J by 10 bases; unmatched bases: 11. Here the CDR3 DNA reads TGTGCCAGTAGCCAAGGGACAGGTAGCGCGTCACCCCTCCACTTT. Translated, it gives CASSQGTGSASPLHF.

J is TRBJ1-2 and V is TRBV19; 7 bases fit TRBD1. Germline V CDR1 and CDR2: LNHDA, SQIVND (reference sequence). The CDR3 sequence is 14 residues long. V shed 6 bases, J shed 3 bases, and the junction held 7 bases outside the gene matches. In nucleotides, the CDR3 is TGTGCCAGTAGGGACAGGCAGACCTACTATGGCTACACCTTC. Protein sequence: CASRDRQTYYGYTF.

V and J are TRBV7-9 and TRBJ2-1, with TRBD1 matching over 11 bases. The length of the CDR3 is 16 residues. In germline, CDR1 is SEHNR, CDR2 FQNEAQ (reference sequence). V was clipped by 5 bases and J by 7 bases; unmatched bases: 10. The CDR3, as DNA: TGTGCCAGCAGCCCCTCCGGACAGGGGGCGAGGAATGAGCAGTTCTTC. Protein sequence: CASSPSGQGARNEQFF.

The chain recombines TRBV11-3 with TRBJ2-1; possible D gene TRBD1, 5 bases. The V end lost 9 bases, the J end lost 4 bases, and 7 bases lay between the germline ends. CDR3 length: 11 amino acids. CDR1 is SGHNT, CDR2 YENEEA, per germline. The CDR3 region is CASQGYNEQFF. CDR3 in DNA: TGTGCCAGTCAGGGTTACAATGAGCAGTTCTTC.

J is TRBJ2-3 and V is TRBV5-1, with D possibly being TRBD1 (6 bases). The germline V gene encodes CDR1 SGHRS and CDR2 YFSETQ. The length of the CDR3 is 16 residues. The ends were cut back, 1 base at V and 6 bases at J, with 18 bases in the middle. The CDR3 sequence is CASSLTGTGVTDTQYF. CDR3 nucleotides: TGCGCCAGCAGCTTGACAGGGACGGGTGTAACGGATACGCAGTATTTT.

J is TRBJ2-5 and V is TRBV3-1 (or the pseudogene TRBV3-2); D is uncertain. In germline, CDR1 is LGHDT, CDR2 YNNKEL (reference sequence). Trimming took 1 base from V and 4 from J, leaving 10 bases between them. The CDR3 totals 14 residues. CDR3 region: CASSQVYPRETQYF. DNA for the CDR3: TGTGCCAGCAGCCAAGTCTACCCGAGAGAGACCCAGTACTTC.

The chain combines TRBV7-8 with TRBJ1-4, with TRBD1 as a possible D gene (6 bases). Trimming stripped 5 bases from V and 4 bases from J, with 17 bases between. CDR1 is SGHVS and CDR2 is FQNEAQ in the germline V gene. This CDR3 is 16 amino acids long. CDR3 sequence (DNA): TGTGCCAGCAGCCTGTCCCAGGGGATCGTTAATGAAAAACTGTTTTTT. It translates to CASSLSQGIVNEKLFF.

The chain links TRBV29-1 to TRBJ2-5, with a weak D call TRBD1 (6 bases). The CDR3 length is 11 residues. The germline V and J ends were trimmed by 6 bases and 7 bases, with 12 bases remaining between them. In germline, CDR1 is SQVTM, CDR2 ANQGSEA. CDR3 in DNA: TGCAGCGTACAGGGTCCCGGGACCCAGTACTTC. This encodes CSVQGPGTQYF.

This clone was counted only a few times. The V gene is TRBV13, the J gene TRBJ2-2; D not certain. CDR1 is PRHDT, CDR2 FYEKMQ, per germline (reference sequence). V lost 0 bases, J lost 7 bases, and 9 bases lay in between. CDR3 length equals 14 residues. The CDR3 here is CASSLGLGFGELFF. DNA of the CDR3: TGTGCCAGCAGCTTAGGTCTAGGGTTCGGGGAGCTGTTTTTT. The full variable domain, its missing parts supplied by reference TRBV13 and TRBJ2-2, is AAGVIQSPRHLIKEKRETATLKCYPIPRHDTVYWYQQGPGQDPQFLISFYEKMQSDKGSIPDRFSAQQFSDYHSELNMSSLELGDSALYFCASSLGLGFGELFFGEGSRLTVL.

V usage is TRBV6-5 and J usage is TRBJ2-5; 7 bases align to TRBD1. The CDR3 contains 14 residues. Germline V lookup: CDR1 MNHEY, CDR2 SVGAGI. Unmatched junction bases numbered 3, after V lost 0 bases and J lost 5 bases. For the CDR3, the DNA is TGTGCCAGCAGTTACTCGACAGGGCTGGAGACCCAGTACTTC. It yields the protein CASSYSTGLETQYF.

The chain combines TRBV30 with TRBJ1-2; D unresolved. The germline V gene encodes CDR1 GTSNPN and CDR2 SVGIG (reference sequence). Trimming took off 3 bases at V and 0 bases at J, with 11 bases between the two ends. CDR3 length equals 14 residues. The CDR3 spells CAWRRQDPNYGYTF. The CDR3 region has the DNA TGTGCCTGGAGGCGGCAGGACCCTAACTATGGCTACACCTTC. Variable domain in full (rest from reference TRBV30 and TRBJ1-2): SQTIHQWPATLVQPVGSPLSLECTVEGTSNPNLYWYRQAAGRGLQLLFYSVGIGQISSEVPQNLSASRPQDRQFILSSKKLLLSDSGFYLCAWRRQDPNYGYTFGSGTRLTVV.

This rearrangement joins TRBV18 to TRBJ1-2; the match to TRBD1 covers 7 bases. The junction had 9 bases not matched to a gene; V was cut back by 8 bases and J by 3 bases. Germline-derived CDR1 and CDR2 are KGHSH and LQKENI. This CDR3 region has 14 residues. For the CDR3, the DNA is TGTGCCAGCACCAAAGGACAGGTCTACTATGGCTACACCTTC. Translation: CASTKGQVYYGYTF.

This clone was counted only a few times. The chain combines TRBV29-1 with TRBJ2-2; D might be TRBD1 (6 bases). With 5 bases removed from V and 7 bases from J, the gap between germline ends came to 20 bases. The CDR3 contains 15 residues. Germline CDR1 reads SQVTM; CDR2 reads ANQGSEA. The CDR3 nucleotides read TGCAGCGTTTCCACGGGACATAACATTCTCGGGGAGCTGTTTTTT. The encoded protein is CSVSTGHNILGELFF.

The chain recombines TRBV19 with TRBJ1-5; the match to TRBD1 covers 9 bases. CDR1 and CDR2 from the germline V gene are LNHDA and SQIVND (reference sequence). The length of the CDR3 is 14 residues. The trim removed 5 bases at V and 6 bases at J, leaving 5 bases unmatched. The CDR3 sequence is CASSGQGSGQPQHF. The CDR3 DNA sequence: TGTGCCAGTAGTGGACAGGGGAGTGGTCAGCCCCAGCATTTT.

CDR3 sequence (DNA): TGTGCCAGCAGCCATTCGGCTCTCAATGAGCAGTTCTTC. Translation: CASSHSALNEQFF. The gene calls are TRBV7-9 and TRBJ2-1; D gene ambiguous. The germline CDR1 and CDR2 sequences are SEHNR and FQNEAQ (reference sequence). Trimming took 5 bases from V and 6 from J, leaving 11 bases between them. The CDR3 sequence is 13 residues long.

This clone occurred once. J is TRBJ1-1 and V is TRBV27; D not resolved. CDR3 length equals 14 residues. V shed 5 bases and J shed 3 bases, with 13 bases lying between them. Germline V gene data show CDR1 as MNHEY and CDR2 as SMNVEV (reference sequence). CDR3 bases: TGTGCCAGCAGTCTGTGGGCATCGGACACTGAAGCTTTCTTT. Protein product: CASSLWASDTEAFF.

The chain recombines TRBV5-4 with TRBJ2-3, with 14 bases matching TRBD2. The CDR3 spans 17 residues. Germline CDR1 SGHNT, CDR2 YYREEE (reference sequence). Unmatched junction bases numbered 10, after V lost 4 bases and J lost 6 bases. The CDR3 DNA follows: TGTGCCAGCAGCAAGGGACTAGCGGGAGCCGGGGGGGATACGCAGTATTTT. This encodes CASSKGLAGAGGDTQYF.

V usage is TRBV18 and J usage is TRBJ2-7; D unresolved. The CDR3 is 14 residues long. CDR1 and CDR2 from the germline V gene are KGHSH and LQKENI. The V end lost 2 bases, the J end lost 6 bases, and 14 bases lay between the germline ends. CDR3 amino acids: CASSPVRGWGEQYF. CDR3 sequence (DNA): TGTGCCAGCTCACCAGTACGCGGATGGGGCGAGCAGTACTTC.